The rows below give T cell receptor beta chains drawn from one sample of a study of T cell responses to AZD1222 COVID-19 vaccine. Sequencing used immunoSEQ multiplex PCR; TCRdb keeps in-frame clones, though not all of them. The sample consists of fewer than 150,000 clones, about 88% of them appearing once. The source material was peripheral blood, sampled 28 days after the second AZD1222 dose. Source of these receptors: an adult who received the AZD1222 COVID-19 vaccine. The CDR3 runs from the conserved cysteine through the conserved F or W. Fields, in order: clone size, J gene, D gene, V gene, CDR3 protein, CDR3 DNA. D genes are given only for firm matches. Some rows mark clone size as missing; the rest say once, few, many or name a class of expanded clone.

abundance: .; j_gene: TRBJ1-1; d_gene: .; v_gene: TRBV13; CDR3aa: CASSLGGAARGAFF; CDR3nt: TGTGCCAGCAGCTTAGGTGGAGCTGCCCGGGGAGCTTTCTTT
abundance: .; j_gene: TRBJ2-7; d_gene: .; v_gene: TRBV7-3; CDR3aa: CASSLQGSDGQYF; CDR3nt: TGTGCCAGCAGCTTACAAGGATCTGACGGGCAGTACTTC
abundance: .; j_gene: TRBJ2-5; d_gene: .; v_gene: TRBV7-9; CDR3aa: CASSLGAGKAETQYF; CDR3nt: TGTGCCAGCAGCTTAGGGGCAGGGAAAGCGGAGACCCAGTACTTC
abundance: once; j_gene: TRBJ1-2; d_gene: .; v_gene: TRBV5-1; CDR3aa: CASSLEGQSGYTF; CDR3nt: TGCGCCAGCAGCTTGGAGGGGCAATCCGGCTACACCTTC
abundance: .; j_gene: TRBJ2-1; d_gene: .; v_gene: TRBV19; CDR3aa: CASRRTYNEQFF; CDR3nt: TGTGCCAGTAGGAGGACCTACAATGAGCAGTTCTTC
abundance: once; j_gene: TRBJ1-2; d_gene: .; v_gene: TRBV6-2/TRBV6-3; CDR3aa: CASSYGRPTNYGYTF; CDR3nt: TGTGCCAGCAGTTATGGCAGGCCCACTAACTATGGCTACACCTTC
abundance: .; j_gene: TRBJ2-7; d_gene: .; v_gene: TRBV9; CDR3aa: CASSPLLGGTDSRYEQYF; CDR3nt: TGTGCCAGCAGCCCACTCTTGGGGGGAACTGACTCCAGGTACGAGCAGTACTTC
abundance: .; j_gene: TRBJ1-3; d_gene: .; v_gene: TRBV6-1; CDR3aa: CASSEREEKSGNTIYF; CDR3nt: TGTGCCAGCAGTGAACGGGAGGAGAAATCTGGAAACACCATATATTTT
abundance: .; j_gene: TRBJ1-1; d_gene: .; v_gene: TRBV9; CDR3aa: CASSVVSGANTEAFF; CDR3nt: TGTGCCAGCAGCGTAGTGTCGGGGGCGAACACTGAAGCTTTCTTT
abundance: few; j_gene: TRBJ1-5; d_gene: TRBD1; v_gene: TRBV5-5; CDR3aa: CASSLLQGGDQPQHF; CDR3nt: TGTGCCAGCAGCTTGCTACAGGGGGGTGATCAGCCCCAGCATTTT
abundance: .; j_gene: TRBJ2-3; d_gene: .; v_gene: TRBV11-1; CDR3aa: CASSFSTGGHSRQYF; CDR3nt: TGTGCCAGCAGCTTTTCGACCGGCGGACACAGTCGGCAGTATTTT
abundance: .; j_gene: TRBJ2-7; d_gene: .; v_gene: TRBV4-3; CDR3aa: CASSQRDGSYEQYF; CDR3nt: TGCGCCAGCAGCCAACGAGACGGCTCCTACGAGCAGTACTTC
abundance: .; j_gene: TRBJ1-1; d_gene: .; v_gene: TRBV9; CDR3aa: CASSVDGIPRREAFF; CDR3nt: TGTGCCAGCAGCGTAGACGGGATCCCTCGACGTGAAGCTTTCTTT
abundance: .; j_gene: TRBJ2-5; d_gene: TRBD2; v_gene: TRBV19; CDR3aa: CASSIGYGAGGQETQYF; CDR3nt: TGTGCCAGTAGTATAGGGTATGGAGCGGGGGGGCAAGAGACCCAGTACTTC
abundance: .; j_gene: TRBJ1-4; d_gene: .; v_gene: TRBV28; CDR3aa: CASLGLLNEKLFF; CDR3nt: TGTGCCAGCCTGGGGTTGCTTAATGAAAAACTGTTTTTT
abundance: .; j_gene: TRBJ2-1; d_gene: .; v_gene: TRBV29-1; CDR3aa: CSVEGGTNQEYNEQFF; CDR3nt: TGCAGCGTTGAAGGGGGAACGAACCAGGAATACAATGAGCAGTTCTTC
abundance: .; j_gene: TRBJ1-2; d_gene: TRBD1; v_gene: TRBV6-5; CDR3aa: CASSYGAGGAPGYTF; CDR3nt: TGTGCCAGCAGTTACGGCGCAGGGGGCGCACCTGGCTACACCTTC
abundance: .; j_gene: TRBJ1-1; d_gene: .; v_gene: TRBV29-1; CDR3aa: CSGHRGNTEAFF; CDR3nt: TGCAGCGGACACCGGGGGAACACTGAAGCTTTCTTT
abundance: .; j_gene: TRBJ2-2; d_gene: TRBD2; v_gene: TRBV15; CDR3aa: CATSRERGRNTGELFF; CDR3nt: TGTGCCACCAGCAGAGAACGCGGGAGAAACACCGGGGAGCTGTTTTTT
abundance: .; j_gene: TRBJ1-1; d_gene: .; v_gene: TRBV20-1; CDR3aa: CSASQWDTEAFF; CDR3nt: TGCAGTGCTAGTCAGTGGGACACTGAAGCTTTCTTT
abundance: .; j_gene: TRBJ2-5; d_gene: .; v_gene: TRBV12-3/TRBV12-4; CDR3aa: CASSLERETQYF; CDR3nt: TGTGCCAGCAGTTTAGAACGGGAGACCCAGTACTTC
abundance: once; j_gene: TRBJ2-3; d_gene: .; v_gene: TRBV29-1; CDR3aa: CSVERAGDTQYF; CDR3nt: TGCAGCGTTGAGAGAGCCGGGGATACGCAGTATTTT
abundance: .; j_gene: TRBJ2-4; d_gene: TRBD2; v_gene: TRBV7-8; CDR3aa: CASSPLRILAGMVKNIQYF; CDR3nt: TGTGCCAGCAGCCCTTTGAGGATACTAGCGGGAATGGTCAAAAACATTCAGTACTTC
abundance: .; j_gene: TRBJ2-3; d_gene: TRBD2; v_gene: TRBV19; CDR3aa: CASRGRAGRSTDTQYF; CDR3nt: TGTGCCAGTAGGGGAAGAGCGGGGAGGAGCACAGATACGCAGTATTTT
abundance: .; j_gene: TRBJ2-1; d_gene: .; v_gene: TRBV4-1; CDR3aa: CASSPDDNEQFF; CDR3nt: TGCGCCAGCAGCCCAGACGACAATGAGCAGTTCTTC
abundance: .; j_gene: TRBJ1-2; d_gene: TRBD1; v_gene: TRBV6-5; CDR3aa: CASTAGQGINYGYTF; CDR3nt: TGTGCCAGCACCGCCGGACAGGGGATAAACTATGGCTACACCTTC
abundance: .; j_gene: TRBJ2-4; d_gene: .; v_gene: TRBV28; CDR3aa: CARGGPGGQLGAKNIQYF; CDR3nt: TGTGCCCGGGGGGGACCCGGGGGACAGTTGGGGGCCAAAAACATTCAGTACTTC
abundance: .; j_gene: TRBJ1-2; d_gene: .; v_gene: TRBV28; CDR3aa: CASSSPSRGDGYTF; CDR3nt: TGTGCCAGCAGTTCCCCCTCCCGGGGAGACGGCTACACCTTC
abundance: .; j_gene: TRBJ1-5; d_gene: .; v_gene: TRBV4-3; CDR3aa: CASSQGRAGSQHF; CDR3nt: TGCGCCAGCAGCCAAGGGCGAGCAGGGAGCCAGCATTTT